Listed here are 30 T cell receptor beta chains from one sample, sequenced in a study of molecular identifiers for immune sequencing clone quantification. TCRdb used MiXCR to reprocess the PCR reads, holding one entry per CDR3 protein. The table includes about half a million distinct CDR3 sequences, around 23% detected once. The material sequenced was naive CD8+ T cells from blood, with Jurkat cell RNA spiked in. Subset noted: FACS-sorted CD8+CD4-CCR7+CD45RA+ naive T cells. These receptors all come from a human donor in good health. Some libraries in this study had Jurkat cell RNA spiked in.

This sequence joins TRBV6-2 or TRBV6-3 and TRBJ2-7; D remains unclear. CDR3 length: 13 residues. Looked up from germline, CDR1 is MNHEY and CDR2 is SVGEGT. The V end lost 2 bases, the J end lost 5 bases, and 10 bases lay between the germline ends. CDR3 DNA: TGTGCCAGCAGTTACGCCGGTGAGCACGAGCAGTACTTC. Translation gives CASSYAGEHEQYF.

This clonotype has more than one count but fewer than ten. This sequence joins TRBV2 and TRBJ2-7; the D call may be TRBD1 or TRBD2 (5 bases each). The CDR3 consists of 13 residues. Germline values: CDR1 SNHLY, CDR2 FYNNEI. V lost 4 bases, J lost 0 bases, and 7 bases lay in between. CDR3 sequence reads: CASSGGDSYEQYF. The CDR3 nucleotides are TGTGCCAGCAGTGGAGGGGACTCCTACGAGCAGTACTTC.

To note about this clonotype: Mismatch with germline at one junction end may stem from a read error. The V call is TRBV7-7, the J call TRBJ2-1; 12 bases line up with TRBD2. The CDR3 is made up of 15 amino acids. Germline V CDR1 and CDR2: SSHAT, FNYEAQ (reference sequence). CDR3 nucleotides: TGTGCTAGCAGCCACGGGACTAGCGGGTACAATGAGCAGTTCTTC. This codes for CASSHGTSGYNEQFF.

The V gene is TRBV30, the J gene TRBJ2-3, with 9 bases that match TRBD2. Unmatched junction bases numbered 5, after V lost 4 bases and J lost 3 bases. Germline V gene sequence: CDR1 GTSNPN, CDR2 SVGIG (reference sequence). The CDR3 extends over 14 amino acids. The DNA for the CDR3 is TGTGCCTGGAAGGGCGGGGGGGTAACAGATACGCAGTATTTT. Amino acids: CAWKGGGVTDTQYF.

The table lists this clonotype with a few counts. The chain carries TRBV27 and TRBJ2-5; 10 nucleotides align to TRBD2. Germline assignment: CDR1 MNHEY and CDR2 SMNVEV (reference sequence). This CDR3 spans 15 amino acids. The V segment lost 6 bases and the J segment 4 bases; nucleotides outside the gene matches: 8. The CDR3 reads CASRIAGGVVETQYF. In DNA form, the CDR3 reads TGTGCCAGCAGAATAGCGGGAGGAGTGGTAGAGACCCAGTACTTC.

With respect to this clonotype: A much larger clone differs by one base, so this may be a read error. V usage is TRBV20-1 and J usage is TRBJ2-7, with 7 bases identical to TRBD1. Germline assignment: CDR1 DFQATT and CDR2 SNEGSKA (reference sequence). The CDR3 contains 13 residues. Trimming at V came to 1 base and at J to 4 bases, leaving 4 bases not matched to a gene. CDR3 DNA: TGCAGTGCTAGAGTGACAGGGAGTTACGAGCAGTACTTC. Amino acid sequence: CSARVTGSYEQYF.

This chain joins TRBV6-4 and TRBJ2-2; D is unclear. Trimming removed 0 bases from V and 3 bases from J, with 5 bases in between. This CDR3 has 14 amino acids. Germline CDR1 reads MRHNA; CDR2 reads SNTAGT. The CDR3 loop is CASSDSSDTGELFF. CDR3 nucleotide sequence: TGTGCCAGCAGTGACTCGAGCGACACCGGGGAGCTGTTTTTT.

This clonotype was seen a few times. The chain uses TRBV7-6 and TRBJ1-3; TRBD1 aligns across 7 bases. After removal of 2 bases from V and 2 bases from J, the junction contained 9 bases not matched to a gene. In germline, CDR1 is SGHVS, CDR2 FNYEAQ. The CDR3 contains 17 residues. The CDR3 sequence is CASSLFPEGAAGNTIYF. For the CDR3, the DNA is TGTGCCAGCAGCTTATTTCCGGAGGGGGCAGCTGGAAACACCATATATTTT.

This chain uses TRBV6-1 with TRBJ2-7; 7 bases are shared with TRBD1. J lost 4 bases, V lost 6 bases, and 15 bases had no gene match. The CDR3 has 16 amino acids. The germline V gene encodes CDR1 MNHNS and CDR2 SASEGT. CDR3 loop: CASRYIWDSGVYEQYF. The CDR3 DNA is TGTGCCAGCAGATATATTTGGGACAGCGGTGTTTACGAGCAGTACTTC.

The sample holds many counts of this clonotype. V usage is TRBV12-3 or TRBV12-4 and J usage is TRBJ2-3, with D possibly TRBD2 on 7 matching bases. The germline V and J ends were trimmed by 5 bases and 4 bases, with 16 bases remaining between them. The CDR3 spans 15 residues. CDR3 DNA sequence: TGTGCCAGCAGTCCGGAGGGGGGGGGGTCAGATACGCAGTATTTT. Translated, it gives CASSPEGGGSDTQYF.

A note on this clonotype: This is likely a read error, given that the CDR3 carries no conserved phenylalanine or tryptophan at its end. The rearrangement uses TRBV12-3 or TRBV12-4 and TRBJ2-3, with D possibly TRBD1 on 6 matching bases. The length of the CDR3 is 15 residues. The V gene lost 3 bases and the J gene lost 0 bases, with 10 bases spanning the gap. The CDR3 sequence: CASSLEGGSTDTQYS. Here the CDR3 DNA reads TGTGCCAGCAGTTTGGAAGGGGGAAGCACAGATACGCAGTATTCT.

In this sample, this clonotype turned up many times. This sequence joins TRBV27 and TRBJ1-5, with no clear D. V dropped 4 bases and J dropped 0 bases, with 7 bases sitting between them. The CDR3 runs 14 residues. CDR1 is MNHEY and CDR2 is SMNVEV in the germline V gene (reference sequence). The DNA for the CDR3 is TGTGCCAGCAGTTCTTGGGGTAGCAATCAGCCCCAGCATTTT. This codes for CASSSWGSNQPQHF.

This clonotype was counted a few times. The rearrangement uses TRBV30 and TRBJ2-7, with D possibly TRBD1 on 6 matching bases. Germline V gene lookup returns CDR1 GTSNPN and CDR2 SVGIG (reference sequence). Trimming took off 0 bases at V and 6 bases at J, with 9 bases between the two ends. This CDR3 region has 12 residues. In DNA form, the CDR3 reads TGTGCCTGGAGTGTACAGGGCCCCGAGCAGTACTTC. Translated, it gives CAWSVQGPEQYF.

J is TRBJ2-2 and V is TRBV4-3; TRBD2 is a possible D gene (5 bases). V lost 1 base and J 6 bases, leaving 12 bases between the germline ends. CDR1 LGHNA and CDR2 YSLEER come from the germline V gene. The CDR3 has 15 amino acids. CDR3 DNA: TGCGCCAGCAGCCAAGGTTTCGGGGAGCCCGGGGAGCTGTTTTTT. Its translation is CASSQGFGEPGELFF.

This clonotype was seen at least ten times. The chain recombines TRBV5-4 with TRBJ2-3, with D perhaps TRBD2 (5 bases). The CDR3 consists of 15 residues. Trimming removed 3 bases from V and 0 bases from J, with 11 bases in between. Per germline, CDR1 SGHNT and CDR2 YYREEE (reference sequence). The CDR3 sequence: CASSSSGFSTDTQYF. The CDR3, as DNA: TGTGCCAGCAGCTCGAGCGGTTTTAGCACAGATACGCAGTATTTT.

The J gene is TRBJ2-3, the V gene TRBV21-1; the D call of TRBD1 is as the table states it, not checked on the DNA. TRBV21-1 is a listed pseudogene. The CDR3 covers 16 residues. The CDR3 protein is CASRSTHPLYTDTQYF. The DNA for the CDR3 is TGTGCCAGCAGATCGACTCACCCCCTATACACAGATACGCAGTATTTT.

This chain uses TRBV20-1 with TRBJ2-1, with D perhaps matching TRBD2 (5 bases). The CDR3 runs to 14 residues. The ends were cut back, 6 bases at V and 1 base at J, with 13 bases in the middle. The germline V gene has CDR1 DFQATT and CDR2 SNEGSKA (reference sequence). For the CDR3, the DNA is TGCAGTGCGGAGGACCAAGAGTCCTACAATGAGCAGTTCTTC. Translated, it gives CSAEDQESYNEQFF.

As concerns this clonotype: No conserved phenylalanine or tryptophan is present at the end of the CDR3, so a read error is the likely explanation. The rearrangement uses TRBV7-2 and TRBJ1-1, with a possible D match to TRBD1 (6 bases). The CDR3 contains 23 residues. From germline, CDR1 is SGHTA and CDR2 FQGNSA. Trimming took off 2 bases at V and 5 bases at J, with 39 bases between the two ends. CDR3 loop: CASSLRNPIKGEKEHPRRTEAFL. In DNA form, the CDR3 reads TGTGCCAGCAGCTTAAGGAACCCAATTAAGGGGGAAAAAGAACACCCTAGGCGGACTGAAGCTTTCCTT.

Ten or more counts support this clonotype. This chain connects TRBV28 to TRBJ1-5, with D possibly being TRBD1 (5 bases). Trimming removed 10 bases at V and 1 base at J, with 20 bases between. CDR3 size: 16 residues. Germline assignment: CDR1 MDHEN and CDR2 SYDVKM. The CDR3 is CATSPGTVQSNQPQHF. CDR3 in DNA: TGTGCCACCTCGCCTGGGACGGTACAAAGCAATCAGCCCCAGCATTTT.

This clonotype was observed a handful of times. The chain joins TRBV20-1 to TRBJ2-5, with 14 bases aligning to TRBD2. The CDR3 consists of 14 residues. After removal of 6 bases from V and 5 bases from J, the junction contained 5 bases not matched to a gene. Germline V gene lookup returns CDR1 DFQATT and CDR2 SNEGSKA (reference sequence). CDR3 amino acids: CSAGTSGSGETQYF. CDR3 nucleotide sequence: TGCAGTGCCGGGACTAGCGGGAGTGGGGAGACCCAGTACTTC.

In regard to this clonotype: This may arise from a read error, as a much more abundant clone is one base away. The chain carries TRBV6-6 and TRBJ1-1; no definite D call. CDR3 size: 12 residues. Germline CDR1 is MNHNY and CDR2 is SVGAGI (reference sequence). Here the CDR3 reads CASSPSSDEAIF. Written as DNA, the CDR3 is TGTGCCAGCAGTCCTTCATCAGATGAAGCTATCTTT.

This clonotype was recorded many times. One junction end does not reproduce the germline sequence, and a read error may be involved. CDR3 region: CASSSYRIAEDF. In DNA, the CDR3 is TGTGCCAGCAGCTCCTACCGGATCGCAGAGGATTTT. The chain employs TRBV5-4 and TRBJ2-3, with no clear D. Germline values: CDR1 SGHNT, CDR2 YYREEE (reference sequence). The CDR3 sequence is 12 residues long.

The chain recombines TRBV5-1 with TRBJ2-2; the match to TRBD2 covers 7 bases. The CDR3 covers 16 residues. Losses at the gene ends were 0 bases for V and 0 bases for J; bases not matched to a gene: 2. CDR1 and CDR2 (germline): SGHRS, YFSETQ. The CDR3 DNA sequence: TGCGCCAGCAGCTTGGTTCGGGGGGCGAACACCGGGGAGCTGTTTTTT. Protein: CASSLVRGANTGELFF.

V usage is TRBV6-2 or TRBV6-3 and J usage is TRBJ2-7; possible D gene TRBD2, 5 bases. The V gene lost 6 bases and the J gene lost 2 bases, with 14 bases spanning the gap. Germline V gene sequence: CDR1 MNHEY, CDR2 SVGEGT. The CDR3 contains 14 residues. The DNA for the CDR3 is TGTGCCAGCAGCCCTTTGCGCGGGCCCTACGAGCAGTACTTC. Its protein is CASSPLRGPYEQYF.

The CDR3 reads CSVDSGGANGELFF. Written as DNA, the CDR3 is TGCAGCGTTGACAGCGGGGGGGCGAACGGGGAGCTGTTTTTT. The chain links TRBV29-1 to TRBJ2-2, with 10 bases aligning to TRBD2. The CDR3 has 14 residues. The germline V gene has CDR1 SQVTM and CDR2 ANQGSEA. With V trimmed by 3 bases and J by 7 bases, 5 bases remained unmatched.

This clonotype was picked up a small number of times. A junction boundary mismatches the germline segment, possibly from a read error. The chain is built from TRBV6-6 and TRBJ2-5, with 10 bases matching TRBD2. CDR1 is MNHNY and CDR2 is SVGAGI in the germline V gene (reference sequence). This CDR3 has 15 amino acids. CDR3 in DNA: TGTGCCAGCAGTTCGAGCGGGGGGGCCCCAGAGCCCCAGTACTTC. Translating gives CASSSSGGAPEPQYF.

This clonotype was detected ten times or more. V is TRBV7-9 and J is TRBJ1-4; TRBD1 agrees at 10 bases. V dropped 6 bases and J dropped 7; count of bases not matched to a gene: 5. The germline V gene has CDR1 SEHNR and CDR2 FQNEAQ (reference sequence). CDR3 size: 14 residues. The CDR3 DNA follows: TGTGCCAGCAGTCGACAGGGGGCAGGTGAAAAACTGTTTTTT. Encoded protein: CASSRQGAGEKLFF.

CDR3 amino acids: CSVLLLGGEAFF. CDR3 bases: TGCAGCGTCCTCCTCCTTGGGGGTGAAGCTTTCTTT. The chain couples TRBV29-1 to TRBJ1-1; TRBD1 is a possible D gene (5 bases). Per the germline V gene, CDR1 is SQVTM and CDR2 is ANQGSEA. This CDR3 is built from 12 residues. Trimming left V 6 bases short and J 7 bases short, with 15 bases between.

This clonotype has just a few counts. The chain couples TRBV7-9 to TRBJ1-5, with a possible D match to TRBD1 (6 bases). CDR1 is SEHNR and CDR2 is FQNEAQ in the germline V gene (reference sequence). CDR3 length: 14 residues. Trimming took 5 bases from V and 7 from J, leaving 15 bases between them. CDR3 nucleotide sequence: TGTGCCAGCAGCATAACAGGGACGGGACAGCCCCAGCATTTT. It is translated as CASSITGTGQPQHF.

This clonotype was picked up many times. V is TRBV13 and J is TRBJ2-3, with a possible D match to TRBD1 (6 bases). Trimming removed 5 bases at V and 7 bases at J, with 25 bases between. This CDR3 region has 17 residues. Per germline, CDR1 PRHDT and CDR2 FYEKMQ (reference sequence). The CDR3 DNA is TGTGCCAGCAGCCCACCCTCCTTTGGGGGCCGCGCCCATACGCAGTATTTT. Its protein is CASSPPSFGGRAHTQYF.